This TCR beta chain appears in the sequencing data of a study of a mutant IDH1 vaccine in newly diagnosed glioma. Study overall: Patients were pretreated with radiotherapy, temozolomide, or both, mostly both.

Measured with immunoSEQ multiplex PCR; TCRdb has only the in-frame clones, and not every one. The data contain around 56,000 clones, 75% to 95% of them singletons. The time point denotes: baseline, week 1 (first vaccination visit). Regarding treatment: pre-vaccination baseline after standard-of-care therapy. Donor diagnoses consisted of new WHO grade 3 or 4 IDH1-mutant, ATRX-lost astrocytomas. Germline values: CDR1 SGHTA, CDR2 FQGTGA. Germline trimming cut 2 bases from V and 1 base from J; bases unmatched to any gene: 2. The CDR3 sequence is 15 residues long. This specimen consisted of PBMCs, obtained from a glioma patient treated with radiotherapy, temozolomide or both. J is TRBJ1-1 and V is TRBV7-3, with 9 positions matching TRBD1. The TCR was taken from a man over 45 with glioma. CDR3 region: CASSLGGQGNTEAFF. In nucleotides, the CDR3 is TGTGCCAGCAGCTTAGGGGGACAGGGGAACACTGAAGCTTTCTTT.